What follows describes a single T cell receptor (beta chain). Its antigen is still unknown. Qualities for individual bases were not recorded, and no much larger clone is one base off. The data originate from a study of blood T cells in healthy people across ages (dated by TCRdb to between 2015 and 2017). Background for the entire study: In model experiments, template switching captured roughly one uniquely barcoded TCR beta cDNA molecule for every two T cells. Age-related changes in TCR beta repertoire diversity were measured in the study by deep sequencing normalized with unique cDNA molecular identifiers. Four age groups were formed from the donors: young (average roughly 16 years), middle-aged (around 41), aged (approximately 60) and long-lived (roughly 81). To avoid experimental bias, donors of different ages were randomly spread across the sequencing lanes. Two additional independent replicas of 1 million unique cDNA reads from the same blood draw were analyzed for two donors (one aged 18 to 30 and one aged 80 or older). Findings and caveats that apply to the study as a whole: Because donor CMV infection status was unknown, age-related changes in expanded clonotypes were potentially confounded. Because profiling used bulk unsorted PBMCs, naive and antigen-experienced compartments could not be compared conclusively. Compared with the aged group, the long-lived group had more naive CD4+ T cells, fewer expanded clones and increased TCR diversity, a pattern suggesting age selection. A strong correlation was found between observed TCR beta diversity and the percentage of naive T cells measured by flow cytometry. Estimates of total diversity from one million sequenced T cells were regarded as lower bounds and underestimates. As age increased, observed TCR beta diversity per million T cells dropped in a roughly linear way, and a significant reduction was already evident by age approximately 40.

Systemically healthy Caucasian individuals from Russia, approximately 39 in total and aged roughly 6 to 95 years, were included as donors. Each donor gave ten milliliters of peripheral blood, collected into EDTA-treated Vacutainer tubes. Ficoll-Paque density-gradient centrifugation was used to isolate PBMCs, with at least 7 million per sample. Trizol reagent was used to extract total RNA from the PBMCs, yielding at least 6 micrograms per sample. The percentages of naive CD45RAhigh/CD27high T cells were determined by flow cytometry on a PBMC aliquot from every donor. The library was built by means of 5' RACE. The reads were generated on an Illumina HiSeq 2500. A second PCR of roughly 7 to 11 cycles was run with a J-beta primer mix and a sample-barcoded 5' primer. A template-switch 5' adaptor carrying 12 random nucleotides introduced a unique molecular identifier onto each TCR beta cDNA molecule. Each sample yielded at least 3 million CDR3-containing paired-end reads. All of the RNA was converted into first-strand cDNA using the Mint cDNA synthesis kit, with a TRBC-specific oligonucleotide serving as the primer. Following uracil-DNA glycosylase treatment, all cDNA underwent a first 18-cycle PCR with the universal primers M1SS and BC2_uni_R. The authors' pipeline ran thus. Each sample was normalized by randomly selecting 1 million high-quality reads, each carrying a distinct molecular identifier. Reads sharing molecular identifiers were discarded rather than binned into consensus sequences. MiTCR, set to a Q25 quality threshold and the strictest error-elimination algorithm, was used for CDR3 identification, clonotype clustering and error correction. A nonparametric unseen species model with Euler transformation was used to estimate lower-bound total TCR beta diversity. TCRdb reran the public reads through fastp at Q25 and MiXCR, keeping productive beta chains. Every distinct CDR3 protein forms one entry, paired with its most common genes and DNA. For this entry, the V and J calls and clone size follow TCRdb and not the study's own pipeline. This sample is represented by some 1 million distinct CDR3 sequences; under 45% of them were singletons. The ten most abundant clones make up under 20% of the sample.

V and J lose 4 bases and 4 bases, and a span of 16 bases separates them. The CDR3 measures 15 amino acids from cysteine to phenylalanine. Left in the record is the CDR3 DNA by itself, 45 bases read in frame from the first base. For CDR1 and CDR2, the germline V gene lists MNHEY and SVGEGT. This TCR was recovered from a woman between 55 and 75 years old in good health. The source material was blood. This chain joins TRBV6-2 or TRBV6-3 to TRBJ2-5, and TRBD1 may be the D gene, going by 6 matching bases. The CDR3 here reads CASSSPQGHRETQYF. The DNA sequence is TGTGCCAGCAGTTCCCCCCAGGGGCATCGAGAGACCCAGTACTTC.